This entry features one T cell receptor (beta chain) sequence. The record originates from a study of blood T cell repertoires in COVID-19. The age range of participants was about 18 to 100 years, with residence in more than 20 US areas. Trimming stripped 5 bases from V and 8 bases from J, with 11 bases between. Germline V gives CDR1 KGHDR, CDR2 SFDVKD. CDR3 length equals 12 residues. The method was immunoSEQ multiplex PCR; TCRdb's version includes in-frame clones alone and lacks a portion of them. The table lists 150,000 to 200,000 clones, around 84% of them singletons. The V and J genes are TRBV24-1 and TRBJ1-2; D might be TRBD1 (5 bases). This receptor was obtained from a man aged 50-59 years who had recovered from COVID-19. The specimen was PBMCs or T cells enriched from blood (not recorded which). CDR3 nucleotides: TGTGCCACCAGTGCAGCAGGGCGCGGCTACACCTTC. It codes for CATSAAGRGYTF.